These T cell receptor beta chains were read from a single sample in a study of cytomegalovirus exposure and HLA in healthy donors. Sequencing was performed with immunoSEQ multiplex PCR; in TCRdb, only in-frame clones are kept and a portion is missing. The repertoire has about 120,000 clones, approximately 80% of them found once; the top ten carry more than 1.4%. Sequenced material: PBMCs. These receptors all come from a young woman in good health and CMV-seronegative. Each CDR3 is given with its conserved first and last residue. The order of the fields is clone size, D gene, J gene, V gene, CDR3 protein, CDR3 DNA. A D gene is named only where the DNA matches it firmly. Where a row states a size, it is once, few, many or the class of an expanded clone; other rows omit it.

>NA|NA|TRBJ2-6|TRBV18
CASSPPRVSGANVLTF
TGTGCCAGCTCACCACCGAGGGTTTCCGGGGCCAACGTCCTGACTTTC
>once|TRBD1|TRBJ1-2|TRBV27
CASWDRGHGYTF
TGTGCCAGCTGGGACAGGGGGCACGGCTACACCTTC
>NA|NA|TRBJ2-3|TRBV4-3
CASSQEQDTQYF
TGCGCCAGCAGCCAAGAACAAGATACGCAGTATTTT
>NA|TRBD1|TRBJ1-1|TRBV5-5
CASSPGQGRTEAFF
TGTGCCAGCAGCCCGGGACAGGGAAGAACTGAAGCTTTCTTT
>NA|TRBD1|TRBJ2-2|TRBV9
CASSSWTGPGELFF
TGTGCCAGCAGCTCCTGGACAGGGCCCGGGGAGCTGTTTTTT
>NA|TRBD1|TRBJ1-2|TRBV2
CASSQQGALGYGYTF
TGTGCCAGCAGCCAACAGGGGGCGCTTGGCTATGGCTACACCTTC
>NA|NA|TRBJ2-5|TRBV7-9
CASSLQQETQYF
TGTGCCAGCAGCCTACAGCAAGAGACCCAGTACTTC
>NA|TRBD1|TRBJ1-5|TRBV6-1
CASSGTGNNQPQHF
TGTGCCAGCAGTGGGACAGGGAACAATCAGCCCCAGCATTTT
>NA|NA|TRBJ2-3|TRBV7-2
CASSLGWPPDTQYF
TGTGCCAGCAGCTTAGGATGGCCCCCAGATACGCAGTATTTT
>NA|TRBD2|TRBJ2-7|TRBV7-2
CASSLGLAGGYEQYF
TGTGCCAGCAGCTTAGGGTTAGCGGGGGGATACGAGCAGTACTTC
>once|TRBD2|TRBJ2-2|TRBV5-1
CASSFYGRADTGELFF
TGCGCCAGCAGCTTCTACGGGAGGGCGGACACCGGGGAGCTGTTTTTT
>NA|NA|TRBJ1-2|TRBV4-1
CASSQVGGYGYTF
TGCGCCAGCAGCCAAGTGGGAGGGTATGGCTACACCTTC
>NA|NA|TRBJ1-6|TRBV30
CAWSASLGSPLHF
TGTGCCTGGAGTGCAAGCCTAGGCTCACCCCTCCACTTT
>NA|TRBD1|TRBJ1-1|TRBV4-2
CASSQDRTGVVNTEAFF
TGTGCCAGCAGCCAAGATAGGACAGGGGTTGTGAACACTGAAGCTTTCTTT
>NA|NA|TRBJ2-1|TRBV11-3
CASSLGQARADEQFF
TGTGCCAGCAGCTTAGGGCAGGCCCGAGCGGATGAGCAGTTCTTC
>NA|TRBD2|TRBJ2-7|TRBV2
CASNGGTSAFSYEQYF
TGTGCCAGCAACGGAGGGACTAGCGCTTTCTCCTACGAGCAGTACTTC
>NA|TRBD1|TRBJ1-2|TRBV6-5
CASSFGTGGGNGYTF
TGTGCCAGCAGTTTCGGGACAGGGGGCGGAAATGGCTACACCTTC
>NA|TRBD2|TRBJ2-3|TRBV11-2
CASSPRLAASTDTQYF
TGTGCCAGCAGCCCCCGACTAGCGGCTAGCACAGATACGCAGTATTTT
>NA|NA|TRBJ2-3|TRBV7-2
CASSLGYSDTQYF
TGTGCCAGCAGCTTAGGATACTCAGATACGCAGTATTTT
>few|NA|TRBJ2-3|TRBV7-6
CASSLGASTDTQYF
TGTGCCAGCAGCTTAGGGGCTAGCACAGATACGCAGTATTTT
>NA|NA|TRBJ2-6|TRBV5-1
CASSLEGGFNGANGLTF
TGCGCCAGCAGCTTGGAAGGGGGATTTAATGGGGCCAACGGCCTGACTTTC
>NA|NA|TRBJ2-7|TRBV4-1
CASSFSSSGYEQYF
TGCGCCAGCAGCTTCAGTAGTTCGGGCTACGAGCAGTACTTC
>NA|TRBD1|TRBJ2-2|TRBV7-2
CASSSRPGQGYTGELFF
TGTGCCAGCAGCTCACGACCGGGACAGGGATACACCGGGGAGCTGTTTTTT
>NA|TRBD2|TRBJ2-5|TRBV5-1
CASSSLAGAWETQYF
TGCGCCAGCAGCTCCCTAGCGGGAGCGTGGGAGACCCAGTACTTC
>once|TRBD1|TRBJ2-7|TRBV5-6
CASSLPGQGESYEQYF
TGTGCCAGCAGCTTACCGGGACAGGGGGAATCCTACGAGCAGTACTTC
>NA|TRBD1|TRBJ2-3|TRBV4-1
CASSQVPTPGQGTDTQYF
TGCGCCAGCAGCCAAGTCCCAACGCCGGGACAGGGGACAGATACGCAGTATTTT
>NA|TRBD1|TRBJ2-3|TRBV29-1
CSVKPDRTSTDTQYF
TGCAGCGTTAAACCGGACAGGACTAGCACAGATACGCAGTATTTT
>NA|TRBD1|TRBJ2-3|TRBV29-1
CRVTGGLTDTQYF
TGCAGGGTTACAGGGGGTCTTACAGATACGCAGTATTTT
>NA|NA|TRBJ1-3|TRBV18
CASSPGIANSGNTIYF
TGTGCCAGCTCACCAGGTATTGCGAACTCTGGAAACACCATATATTTT
>NA|NA|TRBJ2-7|TRBV6-5
CASSLQGGEQYF
TGTGCCAGCAGTTTACAGGGTGGCGAGCAGTACTTC
>NA|NA|TRBJ1-5|TRBV5-6
CASSRRGNNQPQHF
TGTGCCAGCAGCCGCCGGGGTAACAATCAGCCCCAGCATTTT
>NA|NA|TRBJ1-2|TRBV15
CATSPLTGVEGYTF
TGTGCCACCAGTCCACTGACAGGTGTGGAGGGCTACACCTTC
>NA|NA|TRBJ1-3|TRBV19
CASSISSTTGNTIYF
TGTGCCAGTAGTATTTCTTCGACAACTGGAAACACCATATATTTT
>NA|NA|TRBJ1-5|TRBV10-3
CAISDAAYSNQPQHF
TGTGCCATCAGTGATGCGGCGTATAGCAATCAGCCCCAGCATTTT
>NA|NA|TRBJ1-1|TRBV28
CATLNTEAFF
TGTGCCACCTTGAACACTGAAGCTTTCTTT
>NA|TRBD1|TRBJ1-1|TRBV5-1
CASSLEGTGRNTEAFF
TGCGCCAGCAGCTTGGAGGGGACAGGGCGGAACACTGAAGCTTTCTTT
>few|TRBD2|TRBJ2-7|TRBV2
CASRKTSASSYEQYF
TGTGCCAGCAGAAAAACTAGCGCGAGCTCCTACGAGCAGTACTTC
>NA|TRBD1|TRBJ2-7|TRBV6-1
CASRHRDSYEQYF
TGTGCCAGCAGGCACCGGGACAGCTACGAGCAGTACTTC
>NA|NA|TRBJ2-7|TRBV18
CASSPLPGSHHEQYF
TGTGCCAGCTCACCCCTCCCGGGTAGCCACCACGAGCAGTACTTC
>NA|NA|TRBJ1-3|TRBV6-5
CASSYTGLSSGNTIYF
TGTGCCAGCAGCTACACCGGACTGTCCTCTGGAAACACCATATATTTT
>NA|NA|TRBJ1-4|TRBV11-2
CASSLVLQMTDREKLFF
TGTGCCAGCAGCTTAGTGCTACAAATGACAGACAGGGAAAAACTGTTTTTT
>NA|TRBD2|TRBJ2-1|TRBV11-2
CASSLLAGVNNEQFF
TGTGCCAGCAGCTTACTAGCGGGAGTAAACAATGAGCAGTTCTTC
>NA|NA|TRBJ1-1|TRBV29-1
CSVWLGQSPGHARGRNTEAFF
TGCAGCGTTTGGTTGGGACAAAGTCCGGGACACGCCCGTGGCCGGAACACTGAAGCTTTCTTT
>NA|NA|TRBJ2-7|TRBV11-1
CASSLRRTSYEQYF
TGTGCCAGCAGCTTACGGAGGACCTCCTACGAGCAGTACTTC
>NA|NA|TRBJ2-3|TRBV27
CASRFSGTDTQYF
TGTGCCAGCAGGTTTTCCGGTACAGATACGCAGTATTTT